This T cell receptor (beta chain) was captured by sequencing in a study of early T cells in non-severe SARS-CoV-2 infection. Study background: Chains stayed unpaired after sequencing of bulk RNA from unsorted whole blood.

Study observations and caveats: Comparison of clonotypes with VDJdb favored anti-spike CD8 responses while missing private and CD4 specificities.

CDR1 and CDR2 from the germline V gene are SNHLY and FYNNEI. The CDR3 covers 14 residues. V shed 2 bases and J shed 5 bases, with 10 bases lying between them. Each CDR3 protein is one row after TCRdb ran MiXCR on the 5' RACE reads. The profile shows tens of thousands of distinct CDR3 sequences, around a tenth of them singletons. This clonotype was counted many times. Its cognate antigen is unknown. The rearrangement joins TRBV2 to TRBJ2-1; no reliable D call. This sequence originates from an adult who was a healthcare worker with PCR-confirmed SARS-CoV-2 infection or an uninfected control (not recorded which). Specimen: whole blood, collected at baseline. For the CDR3, the DNA is TGTGCCAGCAGTGAACGGTCGGTAAACAATGAGCAGTTCTTC. Protein sequence: CASSERSVNNEQFF.